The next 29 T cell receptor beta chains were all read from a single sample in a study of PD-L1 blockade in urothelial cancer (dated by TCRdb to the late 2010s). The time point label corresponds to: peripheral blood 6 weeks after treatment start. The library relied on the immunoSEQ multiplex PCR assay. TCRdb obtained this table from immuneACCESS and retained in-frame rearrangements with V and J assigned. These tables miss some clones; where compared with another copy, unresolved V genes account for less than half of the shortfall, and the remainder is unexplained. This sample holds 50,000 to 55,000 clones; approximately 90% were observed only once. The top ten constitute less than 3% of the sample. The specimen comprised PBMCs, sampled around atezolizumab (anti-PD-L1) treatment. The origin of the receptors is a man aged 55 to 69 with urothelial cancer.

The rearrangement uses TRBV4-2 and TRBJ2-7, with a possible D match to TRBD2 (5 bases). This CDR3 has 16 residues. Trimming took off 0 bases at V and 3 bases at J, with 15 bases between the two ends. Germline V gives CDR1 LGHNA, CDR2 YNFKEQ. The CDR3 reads CASSQDNAGVVYEQYF. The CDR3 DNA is TGTGCCAGCAGCCAAGATAACGCGGGTGTCGTCTACGAGCAGTACTTC.

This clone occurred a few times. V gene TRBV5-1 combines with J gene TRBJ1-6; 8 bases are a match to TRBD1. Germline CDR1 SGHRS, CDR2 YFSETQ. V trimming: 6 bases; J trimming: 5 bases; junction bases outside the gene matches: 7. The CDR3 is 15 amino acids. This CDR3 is CASNPGQGDNSPLHF. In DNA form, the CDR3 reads TGCGCCAGCAACCCCGGACAGGGCGATAATTCACCCCTCCACTTT.

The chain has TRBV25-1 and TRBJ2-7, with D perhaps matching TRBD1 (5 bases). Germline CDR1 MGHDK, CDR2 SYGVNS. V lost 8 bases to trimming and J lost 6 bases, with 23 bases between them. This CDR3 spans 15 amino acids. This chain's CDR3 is CASAPWGPQLVEQYF. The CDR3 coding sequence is TGTGCCAGCGCTCCTTGGGGCCCCCAACTCGTCGAGCAGTACTTC.

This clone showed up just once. CDR3 sequence reads: CASTPVGRDYTGELFF. CDR3 DNA: TGTGCCAGCACCCCGGTGGGGCGGGACTACACCGGGGAGCTGTTTTTT. J is TRBJ2-2 and V is TRBV7-2; D perhaps matches TRBD2 (6 bases). CDR3 length: 16 residues. Trimming shortened V by 7 bases and J by 3 bases, and 18 bases separated the two germline ends. From germline, CDR1 is SGHTA and CDR2 FQGNSA.

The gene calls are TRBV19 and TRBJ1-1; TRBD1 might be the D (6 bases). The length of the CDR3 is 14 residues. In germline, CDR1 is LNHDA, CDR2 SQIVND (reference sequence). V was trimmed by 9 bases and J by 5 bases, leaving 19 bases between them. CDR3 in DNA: TGTGCCAGCGAAACAGGGCGCGTAGATACTGAAGCTTTCTTT. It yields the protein CASETGRVDTEAFF. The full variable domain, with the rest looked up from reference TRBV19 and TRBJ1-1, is DGGITQSPKYLFRKEGQNVTLSCEQNLNHDAMYWYRQDPGQGLRLIYYSQIVNDFQKGDIAEGYSVSREKKESFPLTVTSAQKNPTAFYLCASETGRVDTEAFFGQGTRLTVV.

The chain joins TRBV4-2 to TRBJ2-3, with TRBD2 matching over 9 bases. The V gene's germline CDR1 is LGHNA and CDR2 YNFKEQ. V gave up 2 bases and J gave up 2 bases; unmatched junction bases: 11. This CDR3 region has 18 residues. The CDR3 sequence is CASSQFSGRPSSTDTQYF. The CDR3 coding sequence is TGTGCCAGCAGCCAATTCAGCGGGAGGCCATCATCCACAGATACGCAGTATTTT.

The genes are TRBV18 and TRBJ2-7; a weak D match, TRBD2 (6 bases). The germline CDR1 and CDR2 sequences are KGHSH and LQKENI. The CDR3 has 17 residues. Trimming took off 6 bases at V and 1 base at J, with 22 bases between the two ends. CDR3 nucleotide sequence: TGTGCCAGCTCCCCCAGGCCGGGGGAGGAAGGGTCCTACGAGCAGTACTTC. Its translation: CASSPRPGEEGSYEQYF.

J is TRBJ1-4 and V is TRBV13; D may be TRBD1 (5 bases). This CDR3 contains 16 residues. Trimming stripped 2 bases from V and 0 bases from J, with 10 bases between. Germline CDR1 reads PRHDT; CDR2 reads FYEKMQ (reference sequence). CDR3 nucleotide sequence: TGTGCCAGCAGCTTACGGGGGGATGCAACTAATGAAAAACTGTTTTTT. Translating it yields CASSLRGDATNEKLFF.

CDR3 sequence reads: CASSFLGPTGAPFF. The CDR3 DNA is TGTGCCAGCAGTTTCCTAGGGCCAACAGGGGCACCTTTCTTT. The V gene is TRBV27, the J gene TRBJ1-1; 7 bases agree with TRBD1. The CDR3 length is 14 residues. Germline V lookup: CDR1 MNHEY, CDR2 SMNVEV (reference sequence). The V and J ends lost 3 bases and 12 bases, in that order; junction bases with no gene match: 13.

The CDR3 reads CASSARAGTINTGELFF. CDR3 sequence (DNA): TGTGCCAGCAGCGCGCGAGCCGGGACTATAAACACCGGGGAGCTGTTTTTT. The chain has TRBV9 and TRBJ2-2; 7 nucleotides match TRBD2. J gave up 2 bases and V 3 bases, and 10 bases lay outside the gene matches. CDR3 length: 17 residues. Germline loops: CDR1 SGDLS, CDR2 YYNGEE. Full variable domain (outside the CDR3, taken from reference TRBV9 and TRBJ2-2): DSGVTQTPKHLITATGQRVTLRCSPRSGDLSVYWYQQSLDQGLQFLIQYYNGEERAKGNILERFSAQQFPDLHSELNLSSLELGDSALYFCASSARAGTINTGELFFGEGSRLTVL.

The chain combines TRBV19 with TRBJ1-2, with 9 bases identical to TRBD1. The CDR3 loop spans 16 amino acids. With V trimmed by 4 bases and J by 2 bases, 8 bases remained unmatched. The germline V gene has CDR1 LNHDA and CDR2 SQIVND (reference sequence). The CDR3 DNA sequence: TGTGCCAGTAGTACGCCGGGGGACAGGGAGAACTATGGCTACACCTTC. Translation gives CASSTPGDRENYGYTF.

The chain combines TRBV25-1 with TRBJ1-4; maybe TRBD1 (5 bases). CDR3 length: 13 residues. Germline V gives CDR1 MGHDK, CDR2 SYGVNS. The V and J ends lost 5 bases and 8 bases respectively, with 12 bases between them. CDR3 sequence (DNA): TGTGCCAGCAGTCCGGCAGGGTACGAAAAACTGTTTTTT. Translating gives CASSPAGYEKLFF.

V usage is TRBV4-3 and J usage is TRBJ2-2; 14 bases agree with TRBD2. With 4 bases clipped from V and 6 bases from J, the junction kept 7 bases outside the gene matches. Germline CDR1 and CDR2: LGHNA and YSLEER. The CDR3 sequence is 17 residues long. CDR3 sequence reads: CASSRGLAGAVAGELFF. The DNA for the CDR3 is TGCGCCAGCAGCCGGGGACTAGCGGGAGCGGTGGCCGGGGAGCTGTTTTTT.

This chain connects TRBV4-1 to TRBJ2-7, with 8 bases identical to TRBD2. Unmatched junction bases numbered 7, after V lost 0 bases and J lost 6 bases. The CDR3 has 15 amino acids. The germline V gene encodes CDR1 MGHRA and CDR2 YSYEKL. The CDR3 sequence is CASSQDSGAFREQYF. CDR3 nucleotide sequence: TGCGCCAGCAGCCAAGATAGCGGGGCCTTCCGCGAGCAGTACTTC.

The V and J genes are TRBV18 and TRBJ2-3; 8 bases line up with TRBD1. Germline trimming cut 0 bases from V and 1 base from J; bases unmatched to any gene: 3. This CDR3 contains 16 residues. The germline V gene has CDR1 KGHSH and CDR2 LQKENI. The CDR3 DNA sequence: TGTGCCAGCTCACCACCGTCAGGGGGCGGCACAGATACGCAGTATTTT. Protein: CASSPPSGGGTDTQYF.

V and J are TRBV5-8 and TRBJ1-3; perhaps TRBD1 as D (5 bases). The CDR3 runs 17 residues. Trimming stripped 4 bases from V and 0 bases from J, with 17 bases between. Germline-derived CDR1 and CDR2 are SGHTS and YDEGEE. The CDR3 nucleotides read TGTGCCAGCAGCCCCGGACCCGGAAGGGGCTCTGGAAACACCATATATTTT. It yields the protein CASSPGPGRGSGNTIYF.

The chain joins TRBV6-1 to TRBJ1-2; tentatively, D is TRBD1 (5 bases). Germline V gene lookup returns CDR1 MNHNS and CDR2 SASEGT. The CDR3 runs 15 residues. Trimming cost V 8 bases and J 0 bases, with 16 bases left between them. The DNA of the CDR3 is TGTGCCAGCCACGCCCACGGACAAGCTAACTATGGCTACACCTTC. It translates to CASHAHGQANYGYTF.

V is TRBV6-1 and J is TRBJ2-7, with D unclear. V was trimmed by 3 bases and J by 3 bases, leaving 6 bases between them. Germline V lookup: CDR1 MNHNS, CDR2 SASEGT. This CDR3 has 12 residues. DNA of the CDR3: TGTGCCAGCAGTGACAGATTCTACGAGCAGTACTTC. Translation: CASSDRFYEQYF.

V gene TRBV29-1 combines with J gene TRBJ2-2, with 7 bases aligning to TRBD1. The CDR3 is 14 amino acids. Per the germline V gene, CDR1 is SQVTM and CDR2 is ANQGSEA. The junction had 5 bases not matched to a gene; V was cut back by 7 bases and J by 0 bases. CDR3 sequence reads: CSANGQANTGELFF. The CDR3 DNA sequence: TGCAGCGCCAACGGACAGGCGAACACCGGGGAGCTGTTTTTT.

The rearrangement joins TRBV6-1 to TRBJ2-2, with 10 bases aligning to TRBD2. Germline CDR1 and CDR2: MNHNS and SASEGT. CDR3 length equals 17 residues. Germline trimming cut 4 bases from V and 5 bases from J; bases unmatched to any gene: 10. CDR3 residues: CASSVPGTSVFTGELFF. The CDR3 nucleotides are TGTGCCAGCAGTGTGCCCGGGACTAGCGTATTTACCGGGGAGCTGTTTTTT.

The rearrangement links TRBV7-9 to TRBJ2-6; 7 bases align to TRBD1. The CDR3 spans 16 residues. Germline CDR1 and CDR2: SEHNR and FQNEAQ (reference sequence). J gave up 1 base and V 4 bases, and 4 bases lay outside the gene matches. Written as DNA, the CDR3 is TGTGCCAGCAGCTCGAACAGGGGATCTGGGGCCAACGTCCTGACTTTC. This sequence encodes CASSSNRGSGANVLTF.

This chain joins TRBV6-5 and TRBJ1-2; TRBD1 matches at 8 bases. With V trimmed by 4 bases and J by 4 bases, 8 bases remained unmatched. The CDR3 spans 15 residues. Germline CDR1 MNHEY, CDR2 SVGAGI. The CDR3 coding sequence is TGTGCCAGCAGTTCCGATCCTACAGGGGGCTATGGCTACACCTTC. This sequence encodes CASSSDPTGGYGYTF.

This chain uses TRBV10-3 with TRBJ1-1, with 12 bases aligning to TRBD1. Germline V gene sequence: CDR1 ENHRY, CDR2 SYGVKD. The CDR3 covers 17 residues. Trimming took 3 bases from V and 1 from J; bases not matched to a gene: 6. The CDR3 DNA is TGTGCCATCAGTGACCCGGGACAGGGGGCAAAGAACACTGAAGCTTTCTTT. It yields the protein CAISDPGQGAKNTEAFF.

The CDR3 bases are TGTGCCAGCAGCTGGGACACCTACGAGCAGTACTTC. Its translation: CASSWDTYEQYF. The chain carries TRBV7-2 and TRBJ2-7; D is perhaps TRBD1 (6 bases). CDR3 length: 12 amino acids. Trimming took 4 bases from V and 2 from J, leaving 6 bases between them. CDR1 is SGHTA and CDR2 is FQGNSA in the germline V gene.

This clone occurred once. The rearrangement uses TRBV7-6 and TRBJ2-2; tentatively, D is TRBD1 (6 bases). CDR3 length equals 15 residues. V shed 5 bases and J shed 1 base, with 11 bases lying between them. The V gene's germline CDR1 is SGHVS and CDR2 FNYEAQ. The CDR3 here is CASSGATGNTGELFF. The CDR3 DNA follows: TGTGCCAGCAGCGGGGCGACAGGGAACACCGGGGAGCTGTTTTTT.

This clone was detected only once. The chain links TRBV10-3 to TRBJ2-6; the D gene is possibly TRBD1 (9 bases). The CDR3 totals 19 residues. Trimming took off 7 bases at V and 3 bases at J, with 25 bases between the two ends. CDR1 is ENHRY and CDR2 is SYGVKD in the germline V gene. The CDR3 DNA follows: TGTGCCATCACCTCGTTTGAAGCGGGGGACAGGGATGGGGCCAACGTCCTGACTTTC. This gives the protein CAITSFEAGDRDGANVLTF.

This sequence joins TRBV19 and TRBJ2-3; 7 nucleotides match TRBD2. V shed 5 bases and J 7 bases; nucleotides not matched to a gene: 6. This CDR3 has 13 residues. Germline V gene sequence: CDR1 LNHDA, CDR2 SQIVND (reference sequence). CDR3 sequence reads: CASSRAGANTQYF. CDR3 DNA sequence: TGTGCCAGTAGTCGTGCGGGAGCGAATACGCAGTATTTT. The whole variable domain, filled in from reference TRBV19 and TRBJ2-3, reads DGGITQSPKYLFRKEGQNVTLSCEQNLNHDAMYWYRQDPGQGLRLIYYSQIVNDFQKGDIAEGYSVSREKKESFPLTVTSAQKNPTAFYLCASSRAGANTQYFGPGTRLTVL.

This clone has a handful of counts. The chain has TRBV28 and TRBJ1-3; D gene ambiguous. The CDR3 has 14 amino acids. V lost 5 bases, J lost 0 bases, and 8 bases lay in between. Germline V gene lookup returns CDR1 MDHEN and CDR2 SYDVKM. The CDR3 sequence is CASSPGVSGNTIYF. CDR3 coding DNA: TGTGCCAGCAGTCCTGGAGTCTCTGGAAACACCATATATTTT.

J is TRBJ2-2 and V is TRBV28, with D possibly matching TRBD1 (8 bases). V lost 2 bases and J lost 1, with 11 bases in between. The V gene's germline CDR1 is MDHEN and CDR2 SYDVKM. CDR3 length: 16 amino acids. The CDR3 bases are TGTGCCAGCAGTTTAAGCGGGACAGGGAACACCGGGGAGCTGTTTTTT. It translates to CASSLSGTGNTGELFF.